These 14 T cell receptor beta chains originate from one sample sequenced in a study of T cells in localized non-small cell lung cancer. The table came from immunoSEQ multiplex PCR; TCRdb's copy has only in-frame clones and leaves some out. This sample yields approximately 13,000 clones, of which roughly 87% are seen a single time; more than 2.5% belongs to the top ten. The specimen comprised peripheral blood mononuclear cells, sampled before any cancer treatment. These receptors were obtained from a man between 35 and 75 years old with stage III lung adenocarcinoma.

The chain couples TRBV15 to TRBJ2-7, with 7 bases fitting TRBD2. Germline V gene lookup returns CDR1 LNHNV and CDR2 YYDKDF (reference sequence). CDR3 length: 15 residues. Trimming at V came to 7 bases and at J to 3 bases, leaving 12 bases not matched to a gene. CDR3 residues: CATKDAGVLDYEQYF. In DNA form, the CDR3 reads TGTGCCACCAAGGACGCGGGAGTCTTGGACTACGAGCAGTACTTC.

This clone was seen a single time. This chain joins TRBV5-1 and TRBJ2-2; D ambiguous. Trimming removed 8 bases at V and 0 bases at J, with 11 bases between. The CDR3 extends over 14 amino acids. Per the germline V gene, CDR1 is SGHRS and CDR2 is YFSETQ. CDR3 loop: CASQAIANTGELFF. CDR3 coding DNA: TGCGCCAGTCAGGCGATCGCGAACACCGGGGAGCTGTTTTTT.

This clone was recorded only once. The chain links TRBV27 to TRBJ1-1, with D possibly TRBD1 on 5 matching bases. The length of the CDR3 is 14 residues. Germline values: CDR1 MNHEY, CDR2 SMNVEV (reference sequence). V was clipped by 5 bases and J by 0 bases, with 10 bases between them. CDR3 sequence reads: CASSHRQMNTEAFF. The CDR3 DNA is TGTGCCAGCAGTCACCGACAGATGAACACTGAAGCTTTCTTT.

The chain recombines TRBV6-5 with TRBJ2-1, with 9 bases fitting TRBD1. V shed 6 bases and J 6 bases; nucleotides not matched to a gene: 9. The CDR3 runs to 15 residues. The germline V gene has CDR1 MNHEY and CDR2 SVGAGI. The CDR3, as DNA: TGTGCCAGCAGAAGGGGACAGGGAGGTCGCAATGAGCAGTTCTTC. Protein: CASRRGQGGRNEQFF.

This chain links TRBV30 with TRBJ2-5; TRBD2 matches 10 bases. Looked up from germline, CDR1 is GTSNPN and CDR2 is SVGIG (reference sequence). Trimming took 5 bases from V and 4 from J; bases not matched to a gene: 10. This CDR3 has 15 residues. The chain's CDR3 is CAWGTGLAGVETQYF. CDR3 DNA sequence: TGTGCCTGGGGTACGGGGCTAGCGGGAGTAGAGACCCAGTACTTC.

The J gene is TRBJ1-2, the V gene TRBV29-1; D gene uncertain. The germline V gene has CDR1 SQVTM and CDR2 ANQGSEA. The CDR3 sequence is 14 residues long. The V end was cut by 3 bases, the J end by 3 bases, with 14 bases between. Here the CDR3 DNA reads TGCAGCGTTGAGCATAGGGCGGCCTACTATGGCTACACCTTC. It specifies CSVEHRAAYYGYTF.

CDR3 amino acids: CASSVGTGSGNTIYF. CDR3 coding DNA: TGTGCCAGCAGCGTAGGAACCGGCTCGGGAAACACCATATATTTT. The chain recombines TRBV9 with TRBJ1-3; D unresolved. V was pared by 0 bases and J by 4 bases, with 11 bases between. From germline, CDR1 is SGDLS and CDR2 YYNGEE. CDR3 length: 15 amino acids. Variable domain in full (rest from reference TRBV9 and TRBJ1-3): DSGVTQTPKHLITATGQRVTLRCSPRSGDLSVYWYQQSLDQGLQFLIQYYNGEERAKGNILERFSAQQFPDLHSELNLSSLELGDSALYFCASSVGTGSGNTIYFGEGSWLTVV.

The V call is TRBV2, the J call TRBJ1-4; D might be TRBD1 (5 bases). From germline, CDR1 is SNHLY and CDR2 FYNNEI. The CDR3 totals 14 residues. Trimming stripped 6 bases from V and 8 bases from J, with 16 bases between. CDR3: CASRTGGIREKLFF. For the CDR3, the DNA is TGTGCCAGCAGGACGGGGGGAATCAGAGAAAAACTGTTTTTT.

The chain carries TRBV5-1 and TRBJ2-5, with 8 bases identical to TRBD2. CDR3 length equals 18 residues. CDR1 and CDR2 from the germline V gene are SGHRS and YFSETQ. V trimming: 0 bases; J trimming: 5 bases; junction bases outside the gene matches: 15. The DNA of the CDR3 is TGCGCCAGCAGCTTGGCTGCTCCAGCGGGAGAGAATTGGGAGACCCAGTACTTC. This codes for CASSLAAPAGENWETQYF.

V and J are TRBV5-6 and TRBJ2-1, with 9 bases lining up with TRBD1. This CDR3 is 15 amino acids long. The V gene end was trimmed by 4 bases and the J gene end by 4 bases; junction bases not matched to a gene: 6. CDR1 SGHDT and CDR2 YYEEEE come from the germline V gene. The CDR3 DNA reads TGTGCCAGCAGCGCTACGGACAGGGGATACAATGAGCAGTTCTTC. Protein product: CASSATDRGYNEQFF.

In this sample, this clone turned up a few times. The J gene is TRBJ1-1, the V gene TRBV15; a possible D gene is TRBD1 (6 bases). Germline V gene lookup returns CDR1 LNHNV and CDR2 YYDKDF (reference sequence). This CDR3 comprises 13 residues. The V end was cut by 4 bases, the J end by 4 bases, with 10 bases between. The DNA for the CDR3 is TGTGCCACCAGCATCGGCAGGGGCACTGAAGCTTTCTTT. This encodes CATSIGRGTEAFF.

The CDR3 bases are TGTGCCAGCAGTTTATTGGGGAGGGGTACTGAAGCTTTCTTT. Its translation is CASSLLGRGTEAFF. The chain links TRBV27 to TRBJ1-1; tentative D call: TRBD1 (5 bases). The CDR3 consists of 14 residues. V was clipped by 1 base and J by 5 bases, with 11 bases between them. The germline CDR1 and CDR2 sequences are MNHEY and SMNVEV (reference sequence).

The rearrangement uses TRBV6-5 and TRBJ1-2, with 7 bases identical to TRBD1. Per the germline V gene, CDR1 is MNHEY and CDR2 is SVGAGI. With 5 bases clipped from V and 4 bases from J, the junction kept 4 bases outside the gene matches. The CDR3 contains 13 residues. CDR3 nucleotide sequence: TGTGCCAGCAGTCCAGGGGGGGGCTATGGCTACACCTTC. Its protein product is CASSPGGGYGYTF.

DNA for the CDR3: TGCGCCAGCAGCCCCACTAGCGGGAGCTACGAGCAGTACTTC. Its translation: CASSPTSGSYEQYF. This sequence joins TRBV5-1 and TRBJ2-7, with 11 bases lining up with TRBD2. Germline trimming cut 4 bases from V and 3 bases from J; bases unmatched to any gene: 3. CDR3 length: 14 amino acids. CDR1 is SGHRS, CDR2 YFSETQ, per germline.